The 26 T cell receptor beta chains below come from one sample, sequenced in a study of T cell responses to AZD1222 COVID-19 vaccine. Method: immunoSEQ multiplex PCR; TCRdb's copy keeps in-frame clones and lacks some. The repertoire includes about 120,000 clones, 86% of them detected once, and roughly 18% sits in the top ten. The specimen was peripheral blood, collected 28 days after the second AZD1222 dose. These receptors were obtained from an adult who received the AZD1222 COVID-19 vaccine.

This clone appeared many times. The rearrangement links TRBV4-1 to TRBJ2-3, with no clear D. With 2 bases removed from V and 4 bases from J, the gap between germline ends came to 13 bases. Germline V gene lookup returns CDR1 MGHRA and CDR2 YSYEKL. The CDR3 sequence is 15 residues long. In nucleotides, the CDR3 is TGCGCCAGCAGCCAACGGACGGACGGCGCAGATACGCAGTATTTT. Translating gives CASSQRTDGADTQYF.

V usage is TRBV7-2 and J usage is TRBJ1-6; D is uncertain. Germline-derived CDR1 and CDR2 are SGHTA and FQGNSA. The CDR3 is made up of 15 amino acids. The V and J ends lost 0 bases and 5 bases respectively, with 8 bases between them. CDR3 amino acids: CASSLAAGDNSPLHF. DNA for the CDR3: TGTGCCAGCAGCTTAGCGGCAGGAGATAATTCACCCCTCCACTTT.

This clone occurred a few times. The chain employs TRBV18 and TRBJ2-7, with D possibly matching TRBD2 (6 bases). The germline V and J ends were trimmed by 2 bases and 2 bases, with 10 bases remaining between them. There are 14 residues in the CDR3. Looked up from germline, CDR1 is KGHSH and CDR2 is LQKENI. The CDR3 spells CASSPFERAYEQYF. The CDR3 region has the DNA TGTGCCAGCTCACCATTCGAGCGGGCCTACGAGCAGTACTTC.

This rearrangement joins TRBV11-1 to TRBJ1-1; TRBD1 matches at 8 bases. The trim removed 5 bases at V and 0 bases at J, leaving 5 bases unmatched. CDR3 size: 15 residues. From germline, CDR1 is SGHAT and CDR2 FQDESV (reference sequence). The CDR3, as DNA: TGTGCCAGCAGCGTCTTACAGGGGGTGAACACTGAAGCTTTCTTT. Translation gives CASSVLQGVNTEAFF. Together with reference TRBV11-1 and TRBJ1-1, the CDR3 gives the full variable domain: EAEVAQSPRYKITEKSQAVAFWCDPISGHATLYWYRQILGQGPELLVQFQDESVVDDSQLPKDRFSAERLKGVDSTLKIQPAELGDSAMYLCASSVLQGVNTEAFFGQGTRLTVV.

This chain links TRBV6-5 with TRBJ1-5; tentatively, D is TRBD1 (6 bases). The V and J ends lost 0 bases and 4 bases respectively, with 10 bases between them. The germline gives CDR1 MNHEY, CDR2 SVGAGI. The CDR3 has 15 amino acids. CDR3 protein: CASSYSQGGNQPQHF. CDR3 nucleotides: TGTGCCAGCAGTTACTCACAGGGAGGGAATCAGCCCCAGCATTTT.

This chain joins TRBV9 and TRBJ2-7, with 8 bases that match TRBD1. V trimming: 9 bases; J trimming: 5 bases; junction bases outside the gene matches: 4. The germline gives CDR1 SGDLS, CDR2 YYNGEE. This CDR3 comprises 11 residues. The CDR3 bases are TGTGCCACGATACAGGGGGACGAGCAGTACTTC. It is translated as CATIQGDEQYF.

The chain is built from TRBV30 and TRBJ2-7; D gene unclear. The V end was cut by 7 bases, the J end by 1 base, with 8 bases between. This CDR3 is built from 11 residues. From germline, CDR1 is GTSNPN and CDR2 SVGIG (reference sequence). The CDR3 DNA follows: TGTGCCTTGGGCCGTTCCTACGAGCAGTACTTC. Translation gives CALGRSYEQYF.

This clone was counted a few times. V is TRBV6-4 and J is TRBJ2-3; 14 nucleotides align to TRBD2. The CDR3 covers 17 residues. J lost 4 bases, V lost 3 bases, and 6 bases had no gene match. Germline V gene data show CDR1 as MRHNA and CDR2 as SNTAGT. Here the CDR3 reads CASSDQTSGGASDTQYF. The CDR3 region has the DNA TGTGCCAGCAGTGATCAGACTAGCGGGGGGGCCTCAGATACGCAGTATTTT.

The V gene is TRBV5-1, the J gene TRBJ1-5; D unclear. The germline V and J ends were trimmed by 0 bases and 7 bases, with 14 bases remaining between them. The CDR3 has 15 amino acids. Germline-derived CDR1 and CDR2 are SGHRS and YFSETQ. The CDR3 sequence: CASSLEPGSWQPQHF. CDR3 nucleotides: TGCGCCAGCAGCTTGGAGCCCGGATCTTGGCAGCCCCAGCATTTT.

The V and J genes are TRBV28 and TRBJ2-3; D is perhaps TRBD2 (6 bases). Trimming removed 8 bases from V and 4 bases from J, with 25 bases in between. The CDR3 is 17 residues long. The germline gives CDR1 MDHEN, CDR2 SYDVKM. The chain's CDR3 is CASPKEPRIGEADTQYF. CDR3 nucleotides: TGTGCCAGCCCTAAAGAACCGAGGATCGGGGAGGCAGATACGCAGTATTTT.

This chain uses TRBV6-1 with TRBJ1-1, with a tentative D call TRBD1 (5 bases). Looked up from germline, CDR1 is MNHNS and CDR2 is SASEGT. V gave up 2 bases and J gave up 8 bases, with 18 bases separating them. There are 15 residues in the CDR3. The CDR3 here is CASSENPEGPREAFF. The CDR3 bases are TGTGCCAGCAGTGAAAATCCCGAGGGACCGAGAGAAGCTTTCTTT.

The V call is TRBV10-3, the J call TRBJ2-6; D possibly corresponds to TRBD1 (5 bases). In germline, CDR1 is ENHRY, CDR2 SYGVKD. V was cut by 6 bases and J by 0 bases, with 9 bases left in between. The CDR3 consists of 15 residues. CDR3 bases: TGTGCCATCAGACCAGGGAACTCTGGGGCCAACGTCCTGACTTTC. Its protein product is CAIRPGNSGANVLTF.

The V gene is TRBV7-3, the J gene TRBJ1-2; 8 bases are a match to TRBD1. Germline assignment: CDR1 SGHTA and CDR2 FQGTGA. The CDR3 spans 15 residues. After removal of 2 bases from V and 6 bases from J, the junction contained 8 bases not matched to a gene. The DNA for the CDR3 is TGTGCCAGCAGCTTACGGCAGGGGGCGATTCATGGCTACACCTTC. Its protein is CASSLRQGAIHGYTF.

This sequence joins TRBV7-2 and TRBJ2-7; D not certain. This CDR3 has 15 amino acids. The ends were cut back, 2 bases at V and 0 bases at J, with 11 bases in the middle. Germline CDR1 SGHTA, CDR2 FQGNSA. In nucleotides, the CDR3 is TGTGCCAGCAGCTTATACTATGCCCCCTCCTACGAGCAGTACTTC. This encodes CASSLYYAPSYEQYF.

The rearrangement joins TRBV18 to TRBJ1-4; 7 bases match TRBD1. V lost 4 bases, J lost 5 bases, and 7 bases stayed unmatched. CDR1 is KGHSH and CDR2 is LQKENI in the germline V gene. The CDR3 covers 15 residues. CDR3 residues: CASSLQQGLNEKLFF. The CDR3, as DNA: TGTGCCAGCTCACTTCAACAGGGGTTGAATGAAAAACTGTTTTTT. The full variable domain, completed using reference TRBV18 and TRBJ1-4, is NAGVMQNPRHLVRRRGQEARLRCSPMKGHSHVYWYRQLPEEGLKFMVYLQKENIIDESGMPKERFSAEFPKEGPSILRIQQVVRGDSAAYFCASSLQQGLNEKLFFGSGTQLSVL.

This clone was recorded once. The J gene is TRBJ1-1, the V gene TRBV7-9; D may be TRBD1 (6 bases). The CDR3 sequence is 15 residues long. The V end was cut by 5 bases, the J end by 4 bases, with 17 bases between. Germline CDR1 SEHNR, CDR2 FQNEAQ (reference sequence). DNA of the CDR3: TGTGCCAGCAGCCCGAGAGGGGGGGAGGCCACTGAAGCTTTCTTT. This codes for CASSPRGGEATEAFF.

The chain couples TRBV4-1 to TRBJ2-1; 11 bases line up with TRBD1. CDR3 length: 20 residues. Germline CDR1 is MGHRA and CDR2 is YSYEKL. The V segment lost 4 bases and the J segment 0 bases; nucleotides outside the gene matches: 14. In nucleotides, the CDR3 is TGCGCCAGCAGCCCGGGTCCGGGACAGGGGGTCAAGAGCTCCTACAATGAGCAGTTCTTC. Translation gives CASSPGPGQGVKSSYNEQFF.

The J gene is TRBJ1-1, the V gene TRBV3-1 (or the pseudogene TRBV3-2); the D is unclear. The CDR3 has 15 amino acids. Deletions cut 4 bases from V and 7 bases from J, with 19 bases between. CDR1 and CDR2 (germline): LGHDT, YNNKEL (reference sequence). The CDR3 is CASSLGRFGYGEAFF. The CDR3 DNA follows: TGTGCCAGCAGCCTAGGGAGGTTTGGGTACGGTGAAGCTTTCTTT.

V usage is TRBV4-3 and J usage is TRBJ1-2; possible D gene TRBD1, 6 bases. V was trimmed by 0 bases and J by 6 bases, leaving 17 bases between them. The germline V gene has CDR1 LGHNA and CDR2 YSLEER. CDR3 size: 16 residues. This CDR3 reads CASSQDGGPLGDGYTF. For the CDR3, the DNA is TGCGCCAGCAGCCAAGATGGGGGGCCGTTAGGAGATGGCTACACCTTC.

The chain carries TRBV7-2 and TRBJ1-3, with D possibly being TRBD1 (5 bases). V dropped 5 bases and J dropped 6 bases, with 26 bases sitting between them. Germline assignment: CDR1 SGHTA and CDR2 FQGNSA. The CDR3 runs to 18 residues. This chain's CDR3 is CASSQNPGLGGRENTIYF. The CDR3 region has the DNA TGTGCCAGCAGCCAAAACCCAGGGCTTGGGGGTCGGGAAAACACCATATATTTT.

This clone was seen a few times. The CDR3 is CASSFFRGGLSFEQFF. The CDR3 DNA reads as TGTGCCAGCAGCTTTTTTAGGGGGGGCCTATCGTTTGAGCAGTTCTTC. J is TRBJ2-1 and V is TRBV12-1; TRBD2, the table's D call, lacks a check against the DNA. TRBV12-1 is described as a pseudogene. The CDR3 extends over 16 amino acids.

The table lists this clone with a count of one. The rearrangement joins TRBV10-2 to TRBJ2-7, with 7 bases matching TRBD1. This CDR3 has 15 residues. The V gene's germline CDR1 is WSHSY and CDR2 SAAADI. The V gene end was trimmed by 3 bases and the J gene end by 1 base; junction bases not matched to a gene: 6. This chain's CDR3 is CASSDPSDRSYEQYF. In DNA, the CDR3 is TGCGCCAGCAGTGATCCATCGGACAGGTCCTACGAGCAGTACTTC.

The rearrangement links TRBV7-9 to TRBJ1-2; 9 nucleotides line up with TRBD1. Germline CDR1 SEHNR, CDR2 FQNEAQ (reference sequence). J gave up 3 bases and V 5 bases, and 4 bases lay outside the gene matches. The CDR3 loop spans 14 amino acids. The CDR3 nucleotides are TGTGCCAGCAGCCAGGACAGGGGCTACTATGGCTACACCTTC. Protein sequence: CASSQDRGYYGYTF.

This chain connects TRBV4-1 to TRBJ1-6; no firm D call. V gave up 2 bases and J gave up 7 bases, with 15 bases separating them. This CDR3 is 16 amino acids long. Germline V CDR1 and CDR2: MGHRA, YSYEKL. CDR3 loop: CASSQTPGDYNSPLHF. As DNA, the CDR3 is TGCGCCAGCAGCCAAACACCCGGCGACTACAATTCACCCCTCCACTTT.

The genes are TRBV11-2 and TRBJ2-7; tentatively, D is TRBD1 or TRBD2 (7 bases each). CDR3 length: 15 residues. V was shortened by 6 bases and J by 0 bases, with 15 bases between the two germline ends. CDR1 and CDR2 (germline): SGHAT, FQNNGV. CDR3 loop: CASRKPGGVSYEQYF. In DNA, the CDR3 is TGTGCCAGCAGAAAACCAGGGGGGGTCTCCTACGAGCAGTACTTC.

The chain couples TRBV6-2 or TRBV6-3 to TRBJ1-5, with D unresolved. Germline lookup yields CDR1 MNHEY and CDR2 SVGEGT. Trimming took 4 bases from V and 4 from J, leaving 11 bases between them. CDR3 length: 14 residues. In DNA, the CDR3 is TGTGCCAGCAGTTCCCGACTAATTAATCAGCCCCAGCATTTT. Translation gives CASSSRLINQPQHF.